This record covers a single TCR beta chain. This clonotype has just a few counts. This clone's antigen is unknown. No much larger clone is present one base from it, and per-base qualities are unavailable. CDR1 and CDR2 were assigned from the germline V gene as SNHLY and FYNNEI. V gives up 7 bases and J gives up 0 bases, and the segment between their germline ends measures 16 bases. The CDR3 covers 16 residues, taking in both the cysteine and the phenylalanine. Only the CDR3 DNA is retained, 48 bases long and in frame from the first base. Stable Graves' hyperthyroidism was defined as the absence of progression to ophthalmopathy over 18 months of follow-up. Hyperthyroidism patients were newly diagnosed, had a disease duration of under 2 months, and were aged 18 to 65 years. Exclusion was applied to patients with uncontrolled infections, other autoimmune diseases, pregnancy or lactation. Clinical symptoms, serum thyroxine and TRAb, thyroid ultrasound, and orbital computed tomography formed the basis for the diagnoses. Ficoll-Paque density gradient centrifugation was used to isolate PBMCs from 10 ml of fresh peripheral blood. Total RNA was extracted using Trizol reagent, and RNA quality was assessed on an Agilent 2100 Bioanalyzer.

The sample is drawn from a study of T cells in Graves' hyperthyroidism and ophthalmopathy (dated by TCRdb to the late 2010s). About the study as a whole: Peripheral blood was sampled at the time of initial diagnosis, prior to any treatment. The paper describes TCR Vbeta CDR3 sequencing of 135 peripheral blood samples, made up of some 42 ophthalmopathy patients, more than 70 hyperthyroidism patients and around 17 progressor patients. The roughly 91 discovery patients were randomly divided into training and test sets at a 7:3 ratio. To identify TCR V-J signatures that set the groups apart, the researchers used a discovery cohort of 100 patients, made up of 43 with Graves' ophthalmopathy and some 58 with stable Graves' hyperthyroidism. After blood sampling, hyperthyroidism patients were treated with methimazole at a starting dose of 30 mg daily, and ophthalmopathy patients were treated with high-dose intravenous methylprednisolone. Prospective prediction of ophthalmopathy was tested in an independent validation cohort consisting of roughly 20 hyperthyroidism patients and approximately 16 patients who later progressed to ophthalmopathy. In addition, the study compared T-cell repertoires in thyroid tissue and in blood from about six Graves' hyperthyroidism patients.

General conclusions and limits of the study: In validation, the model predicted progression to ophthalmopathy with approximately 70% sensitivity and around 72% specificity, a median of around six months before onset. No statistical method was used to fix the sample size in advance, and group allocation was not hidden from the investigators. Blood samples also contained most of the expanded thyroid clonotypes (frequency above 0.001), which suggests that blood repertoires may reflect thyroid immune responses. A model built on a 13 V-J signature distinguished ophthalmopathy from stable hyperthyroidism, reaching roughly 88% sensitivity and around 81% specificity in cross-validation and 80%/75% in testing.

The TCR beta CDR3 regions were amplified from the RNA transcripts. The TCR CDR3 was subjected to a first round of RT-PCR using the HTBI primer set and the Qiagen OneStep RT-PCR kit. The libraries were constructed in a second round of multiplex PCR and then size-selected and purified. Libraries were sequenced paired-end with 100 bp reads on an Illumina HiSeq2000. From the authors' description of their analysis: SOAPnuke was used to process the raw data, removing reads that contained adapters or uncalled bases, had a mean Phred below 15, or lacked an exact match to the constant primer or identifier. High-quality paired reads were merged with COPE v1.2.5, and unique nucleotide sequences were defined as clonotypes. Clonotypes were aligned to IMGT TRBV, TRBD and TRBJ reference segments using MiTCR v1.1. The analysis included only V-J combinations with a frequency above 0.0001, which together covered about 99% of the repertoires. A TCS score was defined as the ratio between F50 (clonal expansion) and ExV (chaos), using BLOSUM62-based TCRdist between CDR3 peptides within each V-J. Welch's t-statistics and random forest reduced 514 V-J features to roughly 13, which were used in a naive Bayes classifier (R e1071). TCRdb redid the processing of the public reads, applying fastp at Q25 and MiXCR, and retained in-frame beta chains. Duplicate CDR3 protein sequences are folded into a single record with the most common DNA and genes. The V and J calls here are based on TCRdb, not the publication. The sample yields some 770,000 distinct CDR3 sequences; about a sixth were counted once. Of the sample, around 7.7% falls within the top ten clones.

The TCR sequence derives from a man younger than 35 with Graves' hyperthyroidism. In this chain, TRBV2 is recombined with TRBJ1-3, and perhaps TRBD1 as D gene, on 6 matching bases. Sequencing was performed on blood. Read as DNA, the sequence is TGTGCCAGCATTACGCCAACAGGGTACTCTGGAAACACCATATATTTT. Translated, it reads CASITPTGYSGNTIYF.